Listed below are T cell receptor beta chains from one sample, sequenced in a study of T cell responses to AZD1222 COVID-19 vaccine. Libraries were prepared by immunoSEQ multiplex PCR; TCRdb keeps only in-frame clonotypes and omits some of them. The sample holds about 140,000 clones, nearly 95% seen once. The material sequenced was peripheral blood, taken 28 days after the second AZD1222 dose. These TCRs come from an adult who received the AZD1222 COVID-19 vaccine. Each CDR3 is given with its conserved first and last residue. Each record gives: D gene, J gene, V gene, CDR3 protein, CDR3 DNA. A D gene is named only where the DNA matches it firmly.

>.|TRBJ2-3|TRBV18
CASSPPTRTDTQYF
TGTGCCAGCTCACCCCCCACGCGCACAGATACGCAGTATTTT
>TRBD2|TRBJ2-1|TRBV18
CASSPPAGGRNEQFF
TGTGCCAGCTCACCCCCCGCGGGAGGGCGGAATGAGCAGTTCTTC
>.|TRBJ2-2|TRBV6-5
CASAPNAGELFF
TGTGCCAGCGCCCCAAACGCCGGGGAGCTGTTTTTT
>TRBD2|TRBJ2-3|TRBV10-3
CAISERTSGTDTQYF
TGTGCCATCAGTGAGCGGACTAGCGGCACAGATACGCAGTATTTT
>.|TRBJ1-1|TRBV19
CASSIRGRFRSNTEAFF
TGTGCCAGTAGTATCCGGGGGAGATTCCGGTCGAACACTGAAGCTTTCTTT
>TRBD1|TRBJ1-3|TRBV7-9
CASSIPDRGGTIYF
TGTGCCAGCAGCATACCCGACAGGGGAGGCACCATATATTTT
>.|TRBJ1-3|TRBV19
CASSMIEPGNTIYF
TGTGCCAGTAGTATGATAGAACCTGGAAACACCATATATTTT
>.|TRBJ1-1|TRBV12-3/TRBV12-4
CASSLVDTEAFF
TGTGCCAGCAGTTTAGTAGACACTGAAGCTTTCTTT
>.|TRBJ1-2|TRBV7-9
CASSLASGNYGYTF
TGTGCCAGCAGCTTAGCGTCCGGCAACTATGGCTACACCTTC
>.|TRBJ1-1|TRBV27
CASSPVGRGAEAFF
TGTGCCAGCAGTCCCGTGGGGAGAGGGGCTGAAGCTTTCTTT
>TRBD1|TRBJ1-2|TRBV6-6
CASSYDIGTGKDGYTF
TGTGCCAGCAGTTACGACATCGGGACAGGGAAGGATGGCTACACCTTC
>TRBD1|TRBJ1-4|TRBV5-1
CASSSSGQGVANEKLFF
TGCGCCAGCAGCTCATCGGGACAGGGGGTGGCTAATGAAAAACTGTTTTTT
>.|TRBJ1-1|TRBV19
CASSIDRGMNTEAFF
TGTGCCAGTAGTATAGATCGGGGCATGAACACTGAAGCTTTCTTT
>.|TRBJ1-4|TRBV6-6
CASFSRGDGEKLFF
TGTGCCAGCTTTTCGCGGGGGGATGGTGAAAAACTGTTTTTT